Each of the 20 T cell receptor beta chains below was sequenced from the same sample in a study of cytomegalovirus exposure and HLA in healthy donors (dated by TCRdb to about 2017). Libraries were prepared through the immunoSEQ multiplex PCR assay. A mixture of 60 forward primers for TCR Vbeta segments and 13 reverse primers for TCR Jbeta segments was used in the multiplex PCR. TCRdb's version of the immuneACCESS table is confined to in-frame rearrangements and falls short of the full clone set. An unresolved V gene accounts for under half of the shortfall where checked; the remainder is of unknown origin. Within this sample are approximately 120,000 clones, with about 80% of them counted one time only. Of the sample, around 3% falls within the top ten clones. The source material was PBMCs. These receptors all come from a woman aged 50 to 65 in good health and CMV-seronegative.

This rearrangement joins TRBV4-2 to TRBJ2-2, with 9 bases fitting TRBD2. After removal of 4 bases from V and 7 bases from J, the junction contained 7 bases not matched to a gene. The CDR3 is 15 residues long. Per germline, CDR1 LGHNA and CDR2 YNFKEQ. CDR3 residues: CASSPLAGAGGELFF. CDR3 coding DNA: TGTGCCAGCAGCCCCTTAGCGGGAGCTGGCGGGGAGCTGTTTTTT.

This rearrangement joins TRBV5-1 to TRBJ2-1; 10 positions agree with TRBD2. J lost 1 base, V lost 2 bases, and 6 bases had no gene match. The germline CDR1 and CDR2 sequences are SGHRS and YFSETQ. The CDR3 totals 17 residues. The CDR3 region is CASSFTGTSESYNEQFF. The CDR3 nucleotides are TGCGCCAGCAGCTTTACCGGGACTAGCGAGTCCTACAATGAGCAGTTCTTC.

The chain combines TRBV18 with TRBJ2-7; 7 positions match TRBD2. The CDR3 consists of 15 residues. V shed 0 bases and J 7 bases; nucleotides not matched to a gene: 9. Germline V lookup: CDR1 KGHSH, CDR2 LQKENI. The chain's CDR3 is CASSPPNGRPDEQYF. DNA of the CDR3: TGTGCCAGCTCACCACCCAACGGGAGGCCCGATGAGCAGTACTTC. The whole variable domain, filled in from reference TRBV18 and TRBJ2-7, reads NAGVMQNPRHLVRRRGQEARLRCSPMKGHSHVYWYRQLPEEGLKFMVYLQKENIIDESGMPKERFSAEFPKEGPSILRIQQVVRGDSAAYFCASSPPNGRPDEQYFGPGTRLTVT.

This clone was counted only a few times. CDR3 sequence (DNA): TGTGCCATCAGTGAGTCCAGGAGGAACTCCTACGAGCAGTACTTC. The encoded protein is CAISESRRNSYEQYF. The chain uses TRBV10-3 and TRBJ2-7; D is possibly TRBD2 (5 bases). The CDR3 totals 15 residues. V lost 0 bases to trimming and J lost 0 bases, with 9 bases between them. Germline V gene lookup returns CDR1 ENHRY and CDR2 SYGVKD.

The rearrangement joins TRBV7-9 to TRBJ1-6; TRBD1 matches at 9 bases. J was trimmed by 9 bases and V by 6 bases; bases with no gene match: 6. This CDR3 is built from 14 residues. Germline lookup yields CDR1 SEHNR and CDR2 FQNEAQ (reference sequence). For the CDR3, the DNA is TGTGCCAGCAGGTCTACAGGGGGCTTTTCACCCCTCCACTTT. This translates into CASRSTGGFSPLHF.

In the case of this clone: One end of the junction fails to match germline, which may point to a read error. For the CDR3, the DNA is TGTGCCAGCAGCCCGTTTTTAATGGTAGAGCGGTACTTC. Amino acids: CASSPFLMVERYF. This chain joins TRBV7-9 and TRBJ2-7; D unclear. CDR3 length: 13 residues. Germline assignment: CDR1 SEHNR and CDR2 FQNEAQ (reference sequence).

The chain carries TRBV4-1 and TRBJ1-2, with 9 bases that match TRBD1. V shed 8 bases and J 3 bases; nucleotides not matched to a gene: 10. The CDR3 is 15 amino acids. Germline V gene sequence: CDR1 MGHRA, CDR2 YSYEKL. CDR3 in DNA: TGCGCCAGCTCGAAGGACAGGGGATTTGACTATGGCTACACCTTC. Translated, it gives CASSKDRGFDYGYTF.

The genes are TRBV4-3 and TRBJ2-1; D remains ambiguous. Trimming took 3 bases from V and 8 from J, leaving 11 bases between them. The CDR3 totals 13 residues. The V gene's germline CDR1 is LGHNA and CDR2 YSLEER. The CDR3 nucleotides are TGCGCCAGCAGCCACCTCGACTCGGATGAGCAGTTCTTC. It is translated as CASSHLDSDEQFF.

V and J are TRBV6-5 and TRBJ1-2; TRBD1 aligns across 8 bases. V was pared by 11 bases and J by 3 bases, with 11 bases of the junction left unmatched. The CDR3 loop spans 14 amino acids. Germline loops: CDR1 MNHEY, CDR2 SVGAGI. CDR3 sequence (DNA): TGTGCCTCAAGTACAGGGGGGCCCTACTATGGCTACACCTTC. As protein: CASSTGGPYYGYTF.

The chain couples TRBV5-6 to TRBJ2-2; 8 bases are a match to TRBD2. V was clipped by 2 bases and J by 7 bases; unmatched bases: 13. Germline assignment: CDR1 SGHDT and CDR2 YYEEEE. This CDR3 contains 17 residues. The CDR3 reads CASSFRGRRNIGGELFF. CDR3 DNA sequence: TGTGCCAGCAGCTTTCGCGGGAGGAGGAACATAGGCGGGGAGCTGTTTTTT.

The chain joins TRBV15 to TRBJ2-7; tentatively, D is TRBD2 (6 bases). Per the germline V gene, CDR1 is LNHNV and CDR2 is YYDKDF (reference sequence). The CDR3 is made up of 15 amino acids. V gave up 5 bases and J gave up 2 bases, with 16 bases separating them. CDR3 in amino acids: CATSGPGSTPYEQYF. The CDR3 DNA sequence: TGTGCCACCAGCGGCCCCGGGAGCACCCCCTACGAGCAGTACTTC.

The CDR3 bases are TGTGCCAGCTCACCAAAGGACAGAGCGAACACTGAAGCTTTCTTT. Encoded protein: CASSPKDRANTEAFF. The chain uses TRBV18 and TRBJ1-1; perhaps TRBD1 as D (6 bases). Germline lookup yields CDR1 KGHSH and CDR2 LQKENI. V lost 2 bases, J lost 1 base, and 11 bases lay in between. The CDR3 loop spans 15 amino acids. Using reference TRBV18 and TRBJ1-1 for the parts outside the CDR3, the full variable domain is NAGVMQNPRHLVRRRGQEARLRCSPMKGHSHVYWYRQLPEEGLKFMVYLQKENIIDESGMPKERFSAEFPKEGPSILRIQQVVRGDSAAYFCASSPKDRANTEAFFGQGTRLTVV.

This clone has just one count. The CDR3: CASSFRGHNQPQHF. The CDR3 nucleotides read TGTGCCAGCAGTTTTAGGGGCCATAATCAGCCCCAGCATTTT. This chain links TRBV28 with TRBJ1-5, with a weak D call TRBD1 (5 bases). The CDR3 loop spans 14 amino acids. The germline V gene encodes CDR1 MDHEN and CDR2 SYDVKM. Trimming removed 3 bases from V and 4 bases from J, with 10 bases in between.

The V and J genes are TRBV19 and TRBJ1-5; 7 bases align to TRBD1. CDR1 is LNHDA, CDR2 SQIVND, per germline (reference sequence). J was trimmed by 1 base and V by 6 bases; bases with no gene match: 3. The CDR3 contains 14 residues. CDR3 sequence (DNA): TGTGCCAGTAGGGTGGGACAGAGCAATCAGCCCCAGCATTTT. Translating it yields CASRVGQSNQPQHF. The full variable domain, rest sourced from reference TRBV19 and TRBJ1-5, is DGGITQSPKYLFRKEGQNVTLSCEQNLNHDAMYWYRQDPGQGLRLIYYSQIVNDFQKGDIAEGYSVSREKKESFPLTVTSAQKNPTAFYLCASRVGQSNQPQHFGDGTRLSIL.

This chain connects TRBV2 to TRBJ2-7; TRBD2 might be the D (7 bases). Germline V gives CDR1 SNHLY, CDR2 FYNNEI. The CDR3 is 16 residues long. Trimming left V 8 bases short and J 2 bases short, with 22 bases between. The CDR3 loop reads CASSGGRLAVTYEQYF. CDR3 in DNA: TGTGCCAGCTCTGGGGGCAGGCTAGCGGTTACCTACGAGCAGTACTTC.

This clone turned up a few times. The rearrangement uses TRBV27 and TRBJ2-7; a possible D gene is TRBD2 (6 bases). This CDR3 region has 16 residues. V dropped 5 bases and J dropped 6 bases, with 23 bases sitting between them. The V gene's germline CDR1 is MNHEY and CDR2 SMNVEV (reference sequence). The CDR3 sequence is CASSPHPWGGGSEQYF. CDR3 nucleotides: TGTGCCAGCAGTCCACACCCTTGGGGCGGAGGGTCCGAGCAGTACTTC.

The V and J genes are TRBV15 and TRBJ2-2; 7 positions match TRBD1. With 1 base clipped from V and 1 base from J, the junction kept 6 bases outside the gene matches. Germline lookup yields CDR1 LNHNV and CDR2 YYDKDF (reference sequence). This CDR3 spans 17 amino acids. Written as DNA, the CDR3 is TGTGCCACCAGCAGAGTTTGGGGACAGCTGAACACCGGGGAGCTGTTTTTT. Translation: CATSRVWGQLNTGELFF.

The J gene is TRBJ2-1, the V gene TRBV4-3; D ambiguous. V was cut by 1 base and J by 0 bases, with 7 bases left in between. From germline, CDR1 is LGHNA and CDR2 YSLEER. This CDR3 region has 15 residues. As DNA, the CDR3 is TGCGCCAGCAGCCAAGTTGCGGTCTCCTACAATGAGCAGTTCTTC. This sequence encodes CASSQVAVSYNEQFF.

In nucleotides, the CDR3 is TGTGCCAGCAGCTTAGTGAGTAGCGGGATTGGTGAGACCCAGTACTTC. This translates into CASSLVSSGIGETQYF. This chain joins TRBV7-9 and TRBJ2-5; 8 nucleotides align to TRBD2. V was clipped by 1 base and J by 5 bases; unmatched bases: 9. Per germline, CDR1 SEHNR and CDR2 FQNEAQ (reference sequence). The CDR3 has 16 amino acids.

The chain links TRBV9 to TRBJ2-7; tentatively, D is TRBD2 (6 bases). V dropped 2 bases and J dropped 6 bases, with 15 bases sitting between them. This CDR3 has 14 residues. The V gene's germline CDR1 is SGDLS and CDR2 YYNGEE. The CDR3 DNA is TGTGCCAGCAGCGTCGAACAGCAGGGAGGCGAGCAGTACTTC. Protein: CASSVEQQGGEQYF. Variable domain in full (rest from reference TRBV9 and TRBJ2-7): DSGVTQTPKHLITATGQRVTLRCSPRSGDLSVYWYQQSLDQGLQFLIQYYNGEERAKGNILERFSAQQFPDLHSELNLSSLELGDSALYFCASSVEQQGGEQYFGPGTRLTVT.